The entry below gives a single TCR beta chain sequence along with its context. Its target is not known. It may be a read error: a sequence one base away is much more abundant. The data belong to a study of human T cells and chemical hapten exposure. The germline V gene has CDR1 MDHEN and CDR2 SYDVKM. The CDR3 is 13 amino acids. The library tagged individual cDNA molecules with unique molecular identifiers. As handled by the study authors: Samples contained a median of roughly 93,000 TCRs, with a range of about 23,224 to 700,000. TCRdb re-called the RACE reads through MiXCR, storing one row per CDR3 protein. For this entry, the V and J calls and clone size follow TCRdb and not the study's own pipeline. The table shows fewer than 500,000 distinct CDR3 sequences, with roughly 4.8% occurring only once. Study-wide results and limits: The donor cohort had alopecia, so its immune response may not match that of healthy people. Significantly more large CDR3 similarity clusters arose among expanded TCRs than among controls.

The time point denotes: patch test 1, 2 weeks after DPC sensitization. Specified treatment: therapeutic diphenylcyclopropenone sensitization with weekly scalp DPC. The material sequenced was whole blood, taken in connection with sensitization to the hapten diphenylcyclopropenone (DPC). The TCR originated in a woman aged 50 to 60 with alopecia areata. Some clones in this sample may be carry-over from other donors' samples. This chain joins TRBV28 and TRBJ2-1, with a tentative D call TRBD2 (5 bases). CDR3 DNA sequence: TGTGTCAGCACGGGGAGCCGCAGGAATGAGCAGTTCTTC. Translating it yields CVSTGSRRNEQFF.